The 23 T cell receptor beta chains below come from one sample, sequenced in a study of blood T cell repertoires in COVID-19. TCRdb keeps only in-frame clones here, not all; method: immunoSEQ multiplex PCR. The sample lists 35,000 to 50,000 clones; approximately 71% were seen once. The sequencing input was peripheral blood. These receptors came from an elderly man with acute or convalescent COVID-19.

This chain uses TRBV7-2 with TRBJ1-4; no reliable D call. This CDR3 has 15 residues. Germline assignment: CDR1 SGHTA and CDR2 FQGNSA. The V and J ends lost 5 bases and 7 bases respectively, with 17 bases between them. CDR3 DNA sequence: TGTGCCAGCAGCAAGGCCCGGGGTTTAGGTGAAAAACTGTTTTTT. Translation gives CASSKARGLGEKLFF.

The chain links TRBV7-2 to TRBJ1-1; D might be TRBD1 (5 bases). V lost 4 bases and J lost 1, with 13 bases in between. This CDR3 contains 15 residues. The germline V gene encodes CDR1 SGHTA and CDR2 FQGNSA. CDR3 amino acids: CASSSTPTGNTEAFF. Written as DNA, the CDR3 is TGTGCCAGCAGCTCAACCCCCACAGGGAACACTGAAGCTTTCTTT.

V gene TRBV3-1 (or the pseudogene TRBV3-2) combines with J gene TRBJ2-1; the D gene is possibly TRBD2 (7 bases). This CDR3 has 13 amino acids. From germline, CDR1 is LGHDT and CDR2 YNNKEL (reference sequence). Deletions cut 0 bases from V and 8 bases from J, with 8 bases between. CDR3 coding DNA: TGTGCCAGCAGCCAAGAAGGGGGGGATGAGCAGTTCTTC. Its translation is CASSQEGGDEQFF.

This clone was seen a few times. This sequence joins TRBV5-4 and TRBJ1-4; 9 bases are a match to TRBD1. CDR1 SGHNT and CDR2 YYREEE come from the germline V gene (reference sequence). There are 14 residues in the CDR3. V gave up 5 bases and J gave up 4 bases; unmatched junction bases: 3. Here the CDR3 reads CASSWTGDNEKLFF. CDR3 coding DNA: TGTGCCAGCAGTTGGACAGGGGATAATGAAAAACTGTTTTTT. The variable domain in full, completed from reference TRBV5-4 and TRBJ1-4, reads ETGVTQSPTHLIKTRGQQVTLRCSSQSGHNTVSWYQQALGQGPQFIFQYYREEENGRGNFPPRFSGLQFPNYSSELNVNALELDDSALYLCASSWTGDNEKLFFGSGTQLSVL.

The CDR3 protein is CATSRGGSGPSQETQYF. The CDR3 DNA is TGTGCCACCAGCAGAGGAGGGTCAGGACCCTCCCAAGAGACCCAGTACTTC. The V and J genes are TRBV15 and TRBJ2-5, with D possibly being TRBD2 (5 bases). Trimming pared 1 base from V and 1 base from J, leaving 16 bases between. Germline loops: CDR1 LNHNV, CDR2 YYDKDF (reference sequence). The CDR3 contains 17 residues. The complete variable domain, with remaining parts taken from reference TRBV15 and TRBJ2-5, reads DAMVIQNPRYQVTQFGKPVTLSCSQTLNHNVMYWYQQKSSQAPKLLFHYYDKDFNNEADTPDNFQSRRPNTSFCFLDIRSPGLGDTAMYLCATSRGGSGPSQETQYFGPGTRLLVL.

V gene TRBV7-8 combines with J gene TRBJ2-1; 10 bases fit TRBD2. The CDR3 has 17 residues. Germline V gives CDR1 SGHVS, CDR2 FQNEAQ. V dropped 5 bases and J dropped 6; count of bases not matched to a gene: 13. The CDR3 region has the DNA TGTGCCAGCAGCCCGCGTCTAGCGGGAGATGGCCCCAATGAGCAGTTCTTC. This codes for CASSPRLAGDGPNEQFF.

This clone has more than one count but fewer than ten. This chain joins TRBV11-2 and TRBJ1-4; 9 nucleotides match TRBD1. Trimming removed 5 bases from V and 7 bases from J; junction bases left unmatched: 5. Germline V CDR1 and CDR2: SGHAT, FQNNGV. CDR3 length: 14 amino acids. Here the CDR3 DNA reads TGTGCCAGCAGCCCACAGGGGGCCTTTGAAAAACTGTTTTTT. This gives the protein CASSPQGAFEKLFF.

For the CDR3, the DNA is TGTGCCAGCAGTGAAAGGGGAAAACTGTTTTTT. Its protein is CASSERGKLFF. The rearrangement joins TRBV2 to TRBJ1-4; D is perhaps TRBD1 (5 bases). V lost 2 bases to trimming and J lost 10 bases, with 5 bases between them. Germline V gene lookup returns CDR1 SNHLY and CDR2 FYNNEI. The CDR3 length is 11 residues. Full variable domain (rest looked up from reference TRBV2 and TRBJ1-4): EPEVTQTPSHQVTQMGQEVILRCVPISNHLYFYWYRQILGQKVEFLVSFYNNEISEKSEIFDDQFSVERPDGSNFTLKIRSTKLEDSAMYFCASSERGKLFFGSGTQLSVL.

This clone was counted between two and nine times. The chain couples TRBV15 to TRBJ1-4, with 7 bases identical to TRBD1. The length of the CDR3 is 16 residues. CDR1 is LNHNV, CDR2 YYDKDF, per germline (reference sequence). The V and J ends lost 0 bases and 5 bases, in that order; junction bases with no gene match: 6. Here the CDR3 reads CATSREIQGENEKLFF. In DNA, the CDR3 is TGTGCCACCAGCAGAGAAATTCAGGGGGAAAATGAAAAACTGTTTTTT.

CDR3 sequence reads: CASSQGATWNTEAFF. The CDR3 coding sequence is TGTGCCAGCAGCCAAGGTGCCACATGGAACACTGAAGCTTTCTTT. V gene TRBV14 combines with J gene TRBJ1-1; D gene ambiguous. Germline V gene data show CDR1 as SGHDN and CDR2 as FVKESK. The CDR3 is 15 residues long. The V end was cut by 1 base, the J end by 1 base, with 10 bases between.

The V gene is TRBV4-1, the J gene TRBJ2-2, with 7 bases fitting TRBD1. The CDR3 totals 17 residues. Germline V gives CDR1 MGHRA, CDR2 YSYEKL. With V trimmed by 3 bases and J by 2 bases, 9 bases remained unmatched. The CDR3 loop reads CASSHFRDSLNTGELFF. The CDR3, as DNA: TGCGCCAGCAGCCATTTCCGGGACAGTCTAAACACCGGGGAGCTGTTTTTT.

The V gene is TRBV19, the J gene TRBJ2-5; 8 bases map to TRBD1. CDR3 length: 13 residues. CDR1 and CDR2 (germline): LNHDA, SQIVND (reference sequence). The V gene end was trimmed by 9 bases and the J gene end by 2 bases; junction bases not matched to a gene: 5. The DNA of the CDR3 is TGTGCCAGCGGACAGGGCCGTCAAGAGACCCAGTACTTC. The encoded protein is CASGQGRQETQYF. Drawing the rest from reference TRBV19 and TRBJ2-5, the complete variable domain is DGGITQSPKYLFRKEGQNVTLSCEQNLNHDAMYWYRQDPGQGLRLIYYSQIVNDFQKGDIAEGYSVSREKKESFPLTVTSAQKNPTAFYLCASGQGRQETQYFGPGTRLLVL.

This chain connects TRBV5-4 to TRBJ1-2; D may be TRBD1 (5 bases). Germline values: CDR1 SGHNT, CDR2 YYREEE (reference sequence). Deletions cut 5 bases from V and 8 bases from J, with 16 bases between. The CDR3 has 13 amino acids. The DNA for the CDR3 is TGTGCCAGCAGACTTGACAGCATGGACGGCTACACCTTC. Residues: CASRLDSMDGYTF.

The chain combines TRBV7-2 with TRBJ2-1; the D gene is possibly TRBD2 (5 bases). Trimming removed 1 base from V and 9 bases from J, with 16 bases in between. The CDR3 covers 15 residues. Germline V gene data show CDR1 as SGHTA and CDR2 as FQGNSA. CDR3 nucleotide sequence: TGTGCCAGCAGCTTAGGGAGCGGTTCCCCAACTGAGCAGTTCTTC. The encoded protein is CASSLGSGSPTEQFF.

This sequence joins TRBV5-4 and TRBJ1-5, with a tentative D call TRBD1 (6 bases). V shed 0 bases and J shed 6 bases, with 10 bases lying between them. This CDR3 region has 14 residues. Germline V CDR1 and CDR2: SGHNT, YYREEE (reference sequence). The CDR3 is CASSLGGGVQPQHF. The CDR3 region has the DNA TGTGCCAGCAGCTTGGGAGGGGGAGTTCAGCCCCAGCATTTT.

The chain employs TRBV30 and TRBJ1-2; D may be TRBD1 (6 bases). Trimming took 3 bases from V and 4 from J, leaving 15 bases between them. Germline V CDR1 and CDR2: GTSNPN, SVGIG (reference sequence). The CDR3 contains 14 residues. The CDR3 sequence is CAWRVKQGSYGYTF. The CDR3 DNA sequence: TGTGCCTGGAGGGTAAAACAGGGTTCCTATGGCTACACCTTC.

The chain combines TRBV25-1 with TRBJ1-1; D possibly corresponds to TRBD1 (6 bases). The germline V and J ends were trimmed by 3 bases and 5 bases, with 19 bases remaining between them. The CDR3 totals 16 residues. The germline V gene has CDR1 MGHDK and CDR2 SYGVNS. The CDR3 region has the DNA TGTGCCAGCAGTGATCGAAGCGGGGGCGATGAAACTGAAGCTTTCTTT. Translating gives CASSDRSGGDETEAFF. The full variable domain, completed using reference TRBV25-1 and TRBJ1-1, is EADIYQTPRYLVIGTGKKITLECSQTMGHDKMYWYQQDPGMELHLIHYSYGVNSTEKGDLSSESTVSRIRTEHFPLTLESARPSHTSQYLCASSDRSGGDETEAFFGQGTRLTVV.

This clone has only one observation. This chain joins TRBV11-2 and TRBJ2-1; 7 nucleotides agree with TRBD1. CDR1 SGHAT and CDR2 FQNNGV come from the germline V gene. CDR3 size: 16 residues. The junction had 9 bases not matched to a gene; V was cut back by 2 bases and J by 5 bases. CDR3: CASSLTPGQRHNEQFF. In DNA, the CDR3 is TGTGCCAGCAGCTTAACTCCGGGACAGCGACACAATGAGCAGTTCTTC.

This clone appeared a single time. This chain joins TRBV3-1 (or the pseudogene TRBV3-2) and TRBJ2-7, with 7 bases lining up with TRBD2. The CDR3 extends over 14 amino acids. Trimming cost V 4 bases and J 7 bases; bases outside gene matches: 10. The germline CDR1 and CDR2 sequences are LGHDT and YNNKEL (reference sequence). The CDR3 sequence is CASSPAGRVVEQYF. CDR3 in DNA: TGTGCCAGCAGCCCCGCTGGGAGGGTCGTTGAGCAGTACTTC.

This clone has more than one count but fewer than ten. The rearrangement joins TRBV25-1 to TRBJ2-7; TRBD1 aligns across 7 bases. This CDR3 is 14 amino acids long. With V trimmed by 4 bases and J by 2 bases, 5 bases remained unmatched. The germline CDR1 and CDR2 sequences are MGHDK and SYGVNS. The CDR3 is CASSGGTAPYEQYF. CDR3 coding DNA: TGTGCCAGCAGTGGTGGGACAGCCCCCTACGAGCAGTACTTC.

This chain uses TRBV18 with TRBJ1-5; D is possibly TRBD1 (5 bases). This CDR3 has 16 residues. The V end lost 3 bases, the J end lost 3 bases, and 15 bases lay between the germline ends. Germline CDR1 and CDR2: KGHSH and LQKENI. The CDR3 region is CASSPQTGGSNQPQHF. The CDR3 bases are TGTGCCAGCTCACCTCAGACGGGGGGATCCAATCAGCCCCAGCATTTT.

This chain links TRBV23-1 with TRBJ2-1, with D hard to call. TRBV23-1 is given ORF status, its function remaining uncertain. The CDR3 spans 14 residues. V was trimmed by 1 base and J by 5 bases, leaving 9 bases between them. CDR3 coding DNA: TGCGCCAGCAGTCAATTATTTGGAGACAATGAGCAGTTCTTC. Protein sequence: CASSQLFGDNEQFF.

The V call is TRBV4-3, the J call TRBJ2-4, with a weak D call TRBD2 (5 bases). Germline lookup yields CDR1 LGHNA and CDR2 YSLEER. This CDR3 comprises 15 residues. Trimming pared 4 bases from V and 4 bases from J, leaving 14 bases between. CDR3 region: CASSPYGADKNIQYF. The CDR3 DNA reads TGCGCCAGCAGCCCGTATGGAGCGGATAAAAACATTCAGTACTTC.